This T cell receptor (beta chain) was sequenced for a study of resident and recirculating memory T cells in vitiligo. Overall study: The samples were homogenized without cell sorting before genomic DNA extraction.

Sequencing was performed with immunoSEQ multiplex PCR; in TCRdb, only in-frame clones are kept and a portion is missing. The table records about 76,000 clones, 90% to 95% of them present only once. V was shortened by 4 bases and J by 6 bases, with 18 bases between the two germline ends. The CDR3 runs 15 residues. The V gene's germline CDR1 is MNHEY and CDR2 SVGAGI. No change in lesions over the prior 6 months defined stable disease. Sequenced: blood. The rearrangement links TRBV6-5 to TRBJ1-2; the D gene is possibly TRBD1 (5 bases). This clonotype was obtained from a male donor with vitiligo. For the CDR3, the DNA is TGTGCCAGCAGTTTCCGGGGGGTCGGTTCGGATGGCTACACCTTC. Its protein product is CASSFRGVGSDGYTF.